Listed below are T cell receptor beta chains from one sample, sequenced in a study of early T cells in non-severe SARS-CoV-2 infection. MiXCR, applied by TCRdb to the 5' RACE reads, yields one record per CDR3 protein. This sample has 65,000 to 95,000 distinct CDR3 sequences, with around 16% found just once. Sequencing input: whole blood. These receptors were collected from an adult who was a healthcare worker with PCR-confirmed SARS-CoV-2 infection or an uninfected control (not recorded which). Each CDR3 is given with its conserved first and last residue. Fields, in order: V gene, CDR3 length, CDR3 protein.

v_gene: TRBV6-5
len: 14
CDR3aa: CASRTLGGVNEQFF

v_gene: TRBV30
len: 14
CDR3aa: CAWSVPGSPGGAFF

v_gene: TRBV29-1
len: 13
CDR3aa: CSVTGQGAHEQYF

v_gene: TRBV10-1
len: 14
CDR3aa: CASSEYVDNSPLHF

v_gene: TRBV5-1
len: 16
CDR3aa: CASSLVVRAGADTQYF

v_gene: TRBV9
len: 15
CDR3aa: CASSITAGHQETQYF

v_gene: TRBV12-3/TRBV12-4
len: 12
CDR3aa: CASGRAGLEQFF

v_gene: TRBV6-4
len: 14
CDR3aa: CASSDEGFGSPLHF

v_gene: TRBV3-1
len: 14
CDR3aa: CASSQGGENSPLHF

v_gene: TRBV13
len: 13
CDR3aa: CASSRDRVYAQYF

v_gene: TRBV12-3/TRBV12-4
len: 14
CDR3aa: CASSPGQGPTEAFF

v_gene: TRBV20-1
len: 18
CDR3aa: CSAWTSGSTVSSYNEQFF

v_gene: TRBV10-3
len: 11
CDR3aa: CASAGSDIQYF

v_gene: TRBV30
len: 16
CDR3aa: CAWSSGQVRPNTEAFF

v_gene: TRBV6-1
len: 12
CDR3aa: CASGYINSPLHF

v_gene: TRBV5-6
len: 16
CDR3aa: CASSRNRVSGANVLTF

v_gene: TRBV20-1
len: 14
CDR3aa: CSASHGRIGYEQYF

v_gene: TRBV6-5
len: 16
CDR3aa: CASNLGASGNSYEQYF

v_gene: TRBV6-2/TRBV6-3
len: 14
CDR3aa: CASSRDSKNYEQFF

v_gene: TRBV29-1
len: 15
CDR3aa: CSVDARGGDTGELFF

v_gene: TRBV6-1
len: 16
CDR3aa: CASIVWGNSYNSPLHF

v_gene: TRBV2
len: 14
CDR3aa: CASSERDRREKLFF

v_gene: TRBV9
len: 12
CDR3aa: CAILLQGNTQYF

v_gene: TRBV6-5
len: 15
CDR3aa: CASTTRGIWTGELFF

v_gene: TRBV10-3
len: 11
CDR3aa: CATTRGETQYF

v_gene: TRBV12-3/TRBV12-4
len: 11
CDR3aa: CASSRGNEQFF

v_gene: TRBV6-1
len: 17
CDR3aa: CASSEILAGVLGNEQFF

v_gene: TRBV7-9
len: 15
CDR3aa: CASSLALTRGEKLFF

v_gene: TRBV27
len: 13
CDR3aa: CASTFVGGNEQFF

v_gene: TRBV28
len: 15
CDR3aa: CASSSPPVGLEEQYF

v_gene: TRBV3-1
len: 13
CDR3aa: CASSQDATQPQHF

v_gene: TRBV28
len: 15
CDR3aa: CASSFQGRAHDTQYF

v_gene: TRBV29-1
len: 13
CDR3aa: CSAVTAGPYEQYF

v_gene: TRBV4-2
len: 14
CDR3aa: CASSLGHTRETQYF

v_gene: TRBV7-8
len: 14
CDR3aa: CASSLDFNTDTQYF

v_gene: TRBV12-3/TRBV12-4
len: 16
CDR3aa: CASSLWGDEYQETQYF

v_gene: TRBV7-2
len: 14
CDR3aa: CASSLPPANYGYTF

v_gene: TRBV6-5
len: 14
CDR3aa: CASSPQGKAYEQYF

v_gene: TRBV27
len: 15
CDR3aa: CASSSWGLNTGELFF

v_gene: TRBV11-2
len: 12
CDR3aa: CASSLIFYEQFF

v_gene: TRBV27
len: 16
CDR3aa: CASSLSGGSMEHGYTF

v_gene: TRBV28
len: 13
CDR3aa: CASRYPLRTEAFF

v_gene: TRBV2
len: 13
CDR3aa: CASSDLRTDTQYF